The T cell receptor beta chain described here comes from a study of beta chain features in type 1 diabetes. Study outcomes and limitations: Moderate but significant shortening of TCRB CDR3s was recorded in all four CD4+ subsets from Type 1 diabetes patients.

This clone has only a few counts. The antigen remains undetermined. Expressed TCRB transcripts were sequenced because the isolated RNA had all been reverse transcribed beforehand. Profiling relied on immunoSEQ multiplex PCR, and the TCRdb table lists in-frame clones only, not all of them. The sample yields 350,000 to 450,000 clones, 10% to 15% seen once. The CDR3 length is 14 residues. The V gene end was trimmed by 1 base and the J gene end by 3 bases; junction bases not matched to a gene: 3. CDR1 and CDR2 (germline): LGHNA, YSLEER. Sequencing input: naive CD4+ T cells from blood. This chain connects TRBV4-3 to TRBJ2-7, with 7 nucleotides matching TRBD2. This receptor was taken from a woman aged 18-35 years with type 1 diabetes. The CDR3 reads CASSQAGRNYEQYF. The CDR3 coding sequence is TGCGCCAGCAGCCAAGCCGGGAGGAACTACGAGCAGTACTTC.